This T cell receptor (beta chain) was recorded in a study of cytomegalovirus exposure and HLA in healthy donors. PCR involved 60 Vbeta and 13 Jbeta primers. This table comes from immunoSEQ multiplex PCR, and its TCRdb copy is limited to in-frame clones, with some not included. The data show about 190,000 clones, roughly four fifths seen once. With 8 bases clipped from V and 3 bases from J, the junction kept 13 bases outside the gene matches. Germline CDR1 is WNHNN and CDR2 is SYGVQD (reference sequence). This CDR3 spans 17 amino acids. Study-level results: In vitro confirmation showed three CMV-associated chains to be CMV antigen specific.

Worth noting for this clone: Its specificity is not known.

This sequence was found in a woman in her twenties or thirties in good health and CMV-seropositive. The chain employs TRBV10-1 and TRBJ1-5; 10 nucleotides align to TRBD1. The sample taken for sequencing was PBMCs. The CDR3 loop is CASPPGQGPTNNQPQHF. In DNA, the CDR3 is TGCGCCAGCCCTCCGGGACAGGGGCCGACGAACAATCAGCCCCAGCATTTT.